Below, 29 T cell receptor beta chains from the same sample are listed, as sequenced in a study of blood T cell repertoires in COVID-19. TCRdb's copy holds only in-frame clones and misses some; the assay was immunoSEQ multiplex PCR. Seen here are hundreds of thousands of clones, approximately 86% observed once, and the top ten hold 7.1%. Sequenced sample: peripheral blood. The receptors shown here come from a woman in her fifties or sixties with COVID-19, enrolled during active disease.

The chain is built from TRBV12-3 or TRBV12-4 and TRBJ1-6; D not certain. The CDR3 contains 12 residues. The V gene lost 5 bases and the J gene lost 7 bases, with 6 bases spanning the gap. The CDR3 DNA follows: TGTGCCAGCAGTGATCGGAATTCACCCCTCCACTTT. Its translation: CASSDRNSPLHF.

This sequence joins TRBV6-2 or TRBV6-3 and TRBJ1-5; D remains ambiguous. The CDR3 is made up of 13 amino acids. CDR1 MNHEY and CDR2 SVGEGT come from the germline V gene. V was cut by 2 bases and J by 6 bases, with 8 bases left in between. The CDR3 sequence is CASSYEEGQPQHF. CDR3 sequence (DNA): TGTGCCAGCAGTTACGAGGAGGGTCAGCCCCAGCATTTT.

CDR3 sequence reads: CASRQGGMETQYF. CDR3 nucleotides: TGTGCCAGCAGACAGGGGGGAATGGAGACCCAGTACTTC. This chain links TRBV6-5 with TRBJ2-5; TRBD1 matches 8 bases. The CDR3 is 13 residues long. V shed 6 bases, J shed 5 bases, and the junction held 5 bases outside the gene matches. Per germline, CDR1 MNHEY and CDR2 SVGAGI.

The chain joins TRBV30 to TRBJ1-1, with D possibly matching TRBD1 (6 bases). CDR3 length: 12 amino acids. Looked up from germline, CDR1 is GTSNPN and CDR2 is SVGIG (reference sequence). CDR3 in amino acids: CALTRGAHEAFF. The CDR3 coding sequence is TGTGCTTTGACTCGGGGGGCCCATGAAGCTTTCTTT.

V is TRBV11-3 and J is TRBJ1-1; D is uncertain. The germline V and J ends were trimmed by 0 bases and 1 base, with 12 bases remaining between them. CDR3 length: 16 residues. Germline-derived CDR1 and CDR2 are SGHNT and YENEEA. The CDR3 is CASSLDGGLPNTEAFF. Written as DNA, the CDR3 is TGTGCCAGCAGCTTAGATGGCGGGTTACCGAACACTGAAGCTTTCTTT.

V usage is TRBV2 and J usage is TRBJ1-2; D is unresolved. V dropped 2 bases and J dropped 8 bases, with 12 bases sitting between them. CDR1 is SNHLY, CDR2 FYNNEI, per germline. The CDR3 covers 13 residues. This chain's CDR3 is CASSERGTGGYTF. The CDR3 nucleotides read TGTGCCAGCAGTGAACGGGGAACTGGGGGCTACACCTTC.

The chain recombines TRBV10-2 with TRBJ1-2, with D perhaps matching TRBD1 (6 bases). Germline CDR1 reads WSHSY; CDR2 reads SAAADI. The CDR3 has 14 residues. V lost 5 bases and J lost 3, with 13 bases in between. The CDR3 loop reads CASSRGAGDYGYTF. The CDR3 coding sequence is TGCGCCAGCAGTCGGGGGGCAGGCGACTATGGCTACACCTTC.

The gene calls are TRBV4-1 and TRBJ1-2, with 9 positions matching TRBD1. V gave up 0 bases and J gave up 8 bases; unmatched junction bases: 4. From germline, CDR1 is MGHRA and CDR2 YSYEKL. This CDR3 comprises 14 residues. The CDR3 nucleotides are TGCGCCAGCAGCCAAGAGGGACAGGGTTTGGGCTACACCTTC. Translating it yields CASSQEGQGLGYTF.

This sequence joins TRBV6-2 or TRBV6-3 and TRBJ2-1; 8 bases are shared with TRBD1. The CDR3 has 12 amino acids. Germline V gives CDR1 MNHEY, CDR2 SVGEGT. The V gene end was trimmed by 5 bases and the J gene end by 12 bases; junction bases not matched to a gene: 6. DNA of the CDR3: TGTGCCAGCAGTACTCAGGGGGCCTGGCAGTTCTTC. This sequence encodes CASSTQGAWQFF.

Details on this clone: At the DNA level, this CDR3 is encoded by other sequences in the same sample as well. The V gene is TRBV7-2, the J gene TRBJ2-7; 8 bases map to TRBD2. The CDR3 consists of 15 residues. Germline-derived CDR1 and CDR2 are SGHTA and FQGNSA. V gave up 1 base and J gave up 2 bases; unmatched junction bases: 4. The CDR3 here is CASSLVSGGTYEQYF. The CDR3 DNA follows: TGTGCCAGCAGCTTAGTCAGCGGGGGAACCTACGAGCAGTACTTC.

Only one count was recorded for this clone. This chain links TRBV30 with TRBJ1-1, with D perhaps TRBD1 (5 bases). The germline V and J ends were trimmed by 4 bases and 4 bases, with 16 bases remaining between them. The CDR3 consists of 14 residues. CDR1 and CDR2 (germline): GTSNPN, SVGIG (reference sequence). The CDR3 reads CAWTQGWGGTEAFF. Written as DNA, the CDR3 is TGTGCCTGGACTCAAGGGTGGGGGGGCACTGAAGCTTTCTTT.

The V call is TRBV2, the J call TRBJ2-3; possibly TRBD2 for D (6 bases). Germline assignment: CDR1 SNHLY and CDR2 FYNNEI. CDR3 length: 15 amino acids. Trimming cost V 8 bases and J 2 bases, with 17 bases left between them. CDR3 sequence reads: CASAGGEFDTDTQYF. DNA for the CDR3: TGTGCCAGCGCGGGCGGGGAATTCGACACAGATACGCAGTATTTT.

The chain carries TRBV7-9 and TRBJ1-2; D ambiguous. Trimming removed 1 base from V and 5 bases from J, with 5 bases in between. The germline V gene has CDR1 SEHNR and CDR2 FQNEAQ (reference sequence). CDR3 length: 12 amino acids. The CDR3, as DNA: TGTGCCAGCAGCTTAGAGACTTATGGCTACACCTTC. Residues: CASSLETYGYTF.

This sequence joins TRBV6-1 and TRBJ1-5, with no clear D. The germline V and J ends were trimmed by 3 bases and 1 base, with 4 bases remaining between them. The CDR3 consists of 13 residues. In germline, CDR1 is MNHNS, CDR2 SASEGT. The CDR3 loop reads CASSERSNQPQHF. In nucleotides, the CDR3 is TGTGCCAGCAGTGAGCGGAGCAATCAGCCCCAGCATTTT.

The chain combines TRBV2 with TRBJ2-4; 7 positions agree with TRBD2. CDR3 length equals 16 residues. Germline CDR1 reads SNHLY; CDR2 reads FYNNEI. V was pared by 8 bases and J by 3 bases, with 13 bases of the junction left unmatched. The CDR3, as DNA: TGTGCCAGCCAATTAGGCCCCCCGGGGGGCAAAAACATTCAGTACTTC. It codes for CASQLGPPGGKNIQYF.

This chain links TRBV7-2 with TRBJ1-3; a weak D match, TRBD1 (6 bases). Germline CDR1 and CDR2: SGHTA and FQGNSA. Trimming cost V 5 bases and J 0 bases, with 11 bases left between them. This CDR3 spans 15 amino acids. The CDR3 bases are TGTGCCAGCAGCCTGGGGGGGCCCTCTGGAAACACCATATATTTT. Translation gives CASSLGGPSGNTIYF. The whole variable domain, remainder taken from reference TRBV7-2 and TRBJ1-3, is GAGVSQSPSNKVTEKGKDVELRCDPISGHTALYWYRQSLGQGLEFLIYFQGNSAPDKSGLPSDRFSAERTGGSVSTLTIQRTQQEDSAVYLCASSLGGPSGNTIYFGEGSWLTVV.

This clone was counted a single time. J is TRBJ2-2 and V is TRBV4-2, with TRBD1 matching over 8 bases. This CDR3 comprises 14 residues. Germline-derived CDR1 and CDR2 are LGHNA and YNFKEQ. J was trimmed by 6 bases and V by 4 bases; bases with no gene match: 4. CDR3 in amino acids: CASSLGQGAGELFF. CDR3 DNA: TGTGCCAGCAGCCTTGGACAGGGCGCCGGGGAGCTGTTTTTT.

The gene calls are TRBV18 and TRBJ1-1, with no clear D. CDR3 size: 15 residues. Germline CDR1 reads KGHSH; CDR2 reads LQKENI. The ends were cut back, 4 bases at V and 0 bases at J, with 12 bases in the middle. The CDR3 protein is CASSHSKPVNTEAFF. CDR3 DNA: TGTGCCAGCTCACATTCCAAACCGGTGAACACTGAAGCTTTCTTT.

This clone was recorded only once. The CDR3 DNA reads as TGCGCCAGCAGCCAATTGGGGACAGTCTTAACCGATACGCAGTATTTT. Translation gives CASSQLGTVLTDTQYF. The chain employs TRBV5-1 and TRBJ2-3; 7 positions match TRBD1. The CDR3 has 16 residues. The V and J ends lost 4 bases and 6 bases, in that order; junction bases with no gene match: 14. CDR1 is SGHRS and CDR2 is YFSETQ in the germline V gene.

This rearrangement joins TRBV7-2 to TRBJ2-5; the D gene is possibly TRBD2 (6 bases). V was clipped by 2 bases and J by 5 bases, with 15 bases between them. CDR3 length: 15 amino acids. Germline-derived CDR1 and CDR2 are SGHTA and FQGNSA. The CDR3 nucleotides are TGTGCCAGCAGCTTAAAGGGGCGGGGTGGTGAGACCCAGTACTTC. Encoded protein: CASSLKGRGGETQYF.

The chain employs TRBV5-1 and TRBJ1-1; possibly TRBD1 for D (5 bases). CDR1 is SGHRS and CDR2 is YFSETQ in the germline V gene. V lost 2 bases and J lost 4, with 9 bases in between. The CDR3 totals 13 residues. The CDR3 here is CASSFSRGTEAFF. DNA of the CDR3: TGCGCCAGCAGCTTCTCTAGGGGCACTGAAGCTTTCTTT. The full variable domain, rest sourced from reference TRBV5-1 and TRBJ1-1, is KAGVTQTPRYLIKTRGQQVTLSCSPISGHRSVSWYQQTPGQGLQFLFEYFSETQRNKGNFPGRFSGRQFSNSRSEMNVSTLELGDSALYLCASSFSRGTEAFFGQGTRLTVV.

This clone occurred once. This chain links TRBV18 with TRBJ2-2; 11 bases align to TRBD1. This CDR3 has 15 amino acids. Germline values: CDR1 KGHSH, CDR2 LQKENI. V dropped 4 bases and J dropped 4; count of bases not matched to a gene: 2. DNA of the CDR3: TGTGCCAGCTCACGCGGGACAGGGGGCACCGGGGAGCTGTTTTTT. Residues: CASSRGTGGTGELFF.

The rearrangement links TRBV19 to TRBJ1-2; possible D gene TRBD1, 6 bases. This CDR3 region has 14 residues. Germline V lookup: CDR1 LNHDA, CDR2 SQIVND (reference sequence). V was trimmed by 8 bases and J by 3 bases, leaving 16 bases between them. CDR3 loop: CASYAGGLYYGYTF. The CDR3 DNA follows: TGTGCCAGTTACGCGGGGGGCCTGTACTATGGCTACACCTTC.

This chain uses TRBV30 with TRBJ1-1; D is ambiguous. With 2 bases removed from V and 1 base from J, the gap between germline ends came to 8 bases. This CDR3 is built from 13 residues. Germline CDR1 GTSNPN, CDR2 SVGIG (reference sequence). The CDR3 DNA sequence: TGTGCCTGGAGTCCCGGAGGGAACACTGAAGCTTTCTTT. As protein: CAWSPGGNTEAFF.

The chain couples TRBV7-2 to TRBJ1-4; possible D gene TRBD1, 6 bases. The CDR3 spans 16 residues. Germline CDR1 reads SGHTA; CDR2 reads FQGNSA. Trimming took 0 bases from V and 8 from J, leaving 16 bases between them. CDR3 bases: TGTGCCAGCAGCTTAGCGGGACAACTTCTCTCGGAAAAACTGTTTTTT. This encodes CASSLAGQLLSEKLFF.

The CDR3 here is CASSPRQSVTLYGYTF. The CDR3 DNA follows: TGTGCCAGCAGCCCAAGACAGTCTGTGACCTTGTATGGCTACACCTTC. This chain links TRBV7-2 with TRBJ1-2, with D possibly being TRBD1 (5 bases). Trimming took 5 bases from V and 5 from J, leaving 21 bases between them. Germline CDR1 and CDR2: SGHTA and FQGNSA. The CDR3 length is 16 residues.

This rearrangement joins TRBV7-9 to TRBJ1-1; D remains ambiguous. The germline gives CDR1 SEHNR, CDR2 FQNEAQ (reference sequence). Trimming pared 5 bases from V and 1 base from J, leaving 8 bases between. CDR3 length equals 13 residues. For the CDR3, the DNA is TGTGCCAGCAGCCCCCCAGGGAACACTGAAGCTTTCTTT. Protein product: CASSPPGNTEAFF.

This clone has a single count. The V gene is TRBV10-3, the J gene TRBJ2-7, with D possibly TRBD2 on 6 matching bases. From germline, CDR1 is ENHRY and CDR2 SYGVKD. CDR3 length equals 15 residues. Deletions cut 0 bases from V and 5 bases from J, with 14 bases between. The CDR3 DNA is TGTGCCATCAGTGAGTCGACGTTCTCGGGGGACGAGCAGTACTTC. Its protein is CAISESTFSGDEQYF.

This chain uses TRBV7-9 with TRBJ2-1; no firm D call. Germline V lookup: CDR1 SEHNR, CDR2 FQNEAQ (reference sequence). The CDR3 has 14 amino acids. Between the trimmed V and J ends, which lost 6 bases and 4 bases, there was a span of 13 bases. CDR3 nucleotide sequence: TGTGCCAGCAGGTTCTTAGCCGGGTACAATGAGCAGTTCTTC. Translating it yields CASRFLAGYNEQFF.